This paragraph covers one TCR beta chain sequence. What it binds is unknown. Method: immunoSEQ multiplex PCR; TCRdb's copy keeps in-frame clones and lacks some. The sample gives tens of thousands of clones, more than 75% of which show up once; less than 3.5% is in the top ten. The entry originates in a study of OX40 agonist ivuxolimab in advanced cancers. Study results and caveats: The CD4+ and CD8+ T cells in the blood had expanded clonally by week 6 at 0.1 to 3.0 mg/kg. CD4+ T cells averaged fewer expanded clones than CD8+ T cells.

The germline CDR1 and CDR2 sequences are WNHNN and SYGVQD (reference sequence). CDR3 length: 14 amino acids. V lost 3 bases, J lost 2 bases, and 9 bases lay in between. This material consisted of CD4+ or CD8+ T cells sorted from blood, taken in a trial of the OX40 agonist ivuxolimab. This clonotype was obtained from an adult with an advanced solid tumor such as melanoma, head and neck, liver or kidney cancer. This sequence joins TRBV10-1 and TRBJ2-3; no clear D gene. The CDR3 DNA follows: TGCGCCAGCAGTGACAGCGAACCCACAGATACGCAGTATTTT. This sequence encodes CASSDSEPTDTQYF.